This T cell receptor beta chain was captured in a study of blood T cell repertoires in COVID-19 (dated by TCRdb to between 2020 and 2021). For the wider study: Samples from collaborators originated in the United States, Italy and Spain and spanned both the acute and convalescent phases of COVID-19. The repertoires were released in a freely available public database intended as a resource for research on the immune response to SARS-CoV-2. Subjects who had been exposed to COVID-19, were actively infected with it, or had recovered from it provided the deeply sampled blood TCRbeta repertoires that made up the dataset. Sample metadata almost always included a de-identified subject ID, COVID-19 status, age in years and sex. The samples were drawn from the first 160 participants of the ongoing ImmuneRACE study and from under 1,500 subjects provided by 6 global collaborators. HLA class I and class II types, where available, came from metadata supplied by the sample provider rather than from assay-based typing. The prospective study material was composed of cDNA or gDNA derived from T cells, B-cell-depleted T cells, or PBMCs.

Beyond this particular receptor, the publication reports: The amount of clinical and demographic metadata varied by source and participant and was provided uncurated.

Note on this clone: The antigen it binds to is not known. Per-nucleotide qualities are absent, and no much larger clonotype sits a single base away.

One collaborating source in Seattle enrolled patients during active infection and followed them longitudinally through the course of disease. Each collaborating institution followed its own protocols to collect whole blood in K2EDTA tubes. For TCRbeta analysis, collaborators shipped samples in one of three forms: frozen whole blood, isolated PBMCs, or DNA extracted from either of those sample types. The immunoSEQ Assay, a bias-controlled multiplex PCR, was used to amplify TCRbeta CDR3 regions from genomic DNA. From the authors' description of their analysis: The number of nucleated cells in each sample was estimated by amplification of reference gene primers within the assay. To quantify the absolute abundance of each unique TCRbeta CDR3 rearrangement, sequence reads were collapsed and filtered. For each sample, productive Simpson clonality was calculated as the square root of Simpson's diversity index across productive rearrangements. Sourced from immuneACCESS, this table was stored by TCRdb with only in-frame sequences that have V and J called. A share of the clones is absent; for the studies checked, an unresolved V gene accounts for under half, and the remainder has no known explanation. V and J calls plus clone size are reproduced from that table; the DNA served to infer D and trimming. In this sample the table shows over 400,000 clones, 85% to 90% of which occur a single time. Roughly 8% of the sample rests with the top ten.

V loses 1 base, J loses 5 bases, and the germline ends lie 5 bases apart. Based on the germline V gene (reference sequence), the CDR1 and CDR2 sequences are DFQATT and SNEGSKA. The CDR3 contains 11 residues, cysteine and phenylalanine counted. Only CDR3 DNA is held: 33 bases, read in frame from base 1. This receptor was identified in a woman aged 45 to 65 with COVID-19, enrolled during active disease. The sequenced sample consisted of peripheral blood. This sequence uses TRBV20-1 and TRBJ1-2, with the D gene not confidently named. The bases are TGCAGTGCTAGAGCCCCTTATGGCTACACCTTC. Translated, it gives CSARAPYGYTF.